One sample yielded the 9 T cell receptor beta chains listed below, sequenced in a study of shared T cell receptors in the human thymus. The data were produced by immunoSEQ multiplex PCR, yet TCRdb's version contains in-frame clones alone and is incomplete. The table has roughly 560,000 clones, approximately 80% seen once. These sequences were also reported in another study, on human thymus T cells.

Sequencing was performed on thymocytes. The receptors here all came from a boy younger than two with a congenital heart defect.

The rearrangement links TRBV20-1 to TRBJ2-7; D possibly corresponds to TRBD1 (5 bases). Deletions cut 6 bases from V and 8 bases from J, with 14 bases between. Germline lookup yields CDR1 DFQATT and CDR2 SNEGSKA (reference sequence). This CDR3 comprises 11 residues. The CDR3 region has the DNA TGCAGTGCGCCACAGGAGATGAAGCAGTACTTC. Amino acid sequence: CSAPQEMKQYF.

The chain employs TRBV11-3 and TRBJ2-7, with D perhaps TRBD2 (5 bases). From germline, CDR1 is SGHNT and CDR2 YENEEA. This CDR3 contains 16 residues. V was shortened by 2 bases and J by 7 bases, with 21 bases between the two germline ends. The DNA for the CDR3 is TGTGCCAGCAGCTTATCAGCGAGAAGCGGAGCTCGGGAGCAGTACTTC. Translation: CASSLSARSGAREQYF.

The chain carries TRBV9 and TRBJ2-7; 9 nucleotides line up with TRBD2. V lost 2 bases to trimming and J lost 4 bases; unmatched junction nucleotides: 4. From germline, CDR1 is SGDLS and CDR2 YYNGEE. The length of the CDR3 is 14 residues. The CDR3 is CASSVGLAPYEQYF. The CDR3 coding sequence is TGTGCCAGCAGCGTCGGACTAGCGCCTTACGAGCAGTACTTC.

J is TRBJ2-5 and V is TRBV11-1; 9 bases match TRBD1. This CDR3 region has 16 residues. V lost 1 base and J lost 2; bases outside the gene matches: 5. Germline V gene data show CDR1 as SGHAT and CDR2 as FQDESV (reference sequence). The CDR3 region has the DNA TGTGCCAGCAGCTTAGGACGGACAGGGGAGCAAGAGACCCAGTACTTC. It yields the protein CASSLGRTGEQETQYF. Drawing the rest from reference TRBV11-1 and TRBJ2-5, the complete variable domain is EAEVAQSPRYKITEKSQAVAFWCDPISGHATLYWYRQILGQGPELLVQFQDESVVDDSQLPKDRFSAERLKGVDSTLKIQPAELGDSAMYLCASSLGRTGEQETQYFGPGTRLLVL.

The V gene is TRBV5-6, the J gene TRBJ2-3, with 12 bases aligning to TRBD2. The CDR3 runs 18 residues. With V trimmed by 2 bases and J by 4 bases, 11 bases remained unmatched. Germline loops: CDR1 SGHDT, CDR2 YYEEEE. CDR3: CASSLRGLAGGGADTQYF. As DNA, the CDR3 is TGTGCCAGCAGCTTACGTGGGCTAGCGGGAGGGGGGGCAGATACGCAGTATTTT.

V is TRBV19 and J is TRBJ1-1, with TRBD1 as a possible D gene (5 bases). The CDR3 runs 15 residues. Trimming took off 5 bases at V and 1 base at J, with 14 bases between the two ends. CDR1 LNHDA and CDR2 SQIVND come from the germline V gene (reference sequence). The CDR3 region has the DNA TGTGCCAGTAGTTCCCCGACAGCCGGGAACACTGAAGCTTTCTTT. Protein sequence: CASSSPTAGNTEAFF.

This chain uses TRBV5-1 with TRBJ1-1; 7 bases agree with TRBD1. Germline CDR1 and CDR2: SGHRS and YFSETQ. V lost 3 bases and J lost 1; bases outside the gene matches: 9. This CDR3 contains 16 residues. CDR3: CASSSNRGQKNTEAFF. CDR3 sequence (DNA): TGCGCCAGCAGCTCCAACAGGGGACAGAAGAACACTGAAGCTTTCTTT.

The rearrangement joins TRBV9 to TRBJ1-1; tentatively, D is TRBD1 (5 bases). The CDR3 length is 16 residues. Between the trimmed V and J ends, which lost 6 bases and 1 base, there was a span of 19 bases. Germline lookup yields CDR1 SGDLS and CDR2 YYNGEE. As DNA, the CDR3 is TGTGCCAGCACTAATACCTTGGACGGGGGGAACACTGAAGCTTTCTTT. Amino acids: CASTNTLDGGNTEAFF.

The CDR3 DNA reads as TGTGCCAGCAGCTTGTCCACAGGGTCATACGAGCAGTACTTC. Amino acid sequence: CASSLSTGSYEQYF. This sequence joins TRBV5-5 and TRBJ2-7, with D possibly being TRBD1 (6 bases). The CDR3 has 14 amino acids. The V end was cut by 1 base, the J end by 4 bases, with 12 bases between. Germline V gives CDR1 SGHKS, CDR2 YYEKEE (reference sequence).